Listed here are 2 T cell receptor beta chains from one sample, sequenced in a study of PD-L1 blockade in urothelial cancer. Assay: immunoSEQ multiplex PCR; the TCRdb copy retains only in-frame clones and omits some. The table includes 35,000 or so clones, around four fifths detected once. The specimen comprised PBMCs, sampled around atezolizumab (anti-PD-L1) treatment. The receptors stem from a man between 60 and 75 years old with urothelial cancer.

This sequence joins TRBV7-9 and TRBJ1-4; the D is unclear. Trimming left V 5 bases short and J 5 bases short, with 9 bases between. The CDR3 extends over 13 amino acids. Germline V gene lookup returns CDR1 SEHNR and CDR2 FQNEAQ (reference sequence). The CDR3 loop is CASSREANEKLFF. The DNA for the CDR3 is TGTGCCAGCAGCCGCGAGGCAAATGAAAAACTGTTTTTT.

The chain is built from TRBV19 and TRBJ2-5; 10 positions match TRBD2. Germline loops: CDR1 LNHDA, CDR2 SQIVND (reference sequence). The CDR3 sequence is 13 residues long. J gave up 5 bases and V 5 bases, and 2 bases lay outside the gene matches. The CDR3 protein is CASSFSGRETQYF. The CDR3 DNA reads TGTGCCAGTAGTTTTAGCGGGAGGGAGACCCAGTACTTC. The full variable domain, with the rest looked up from reference TRBV19 and TRBJ2-5, is DGGITQSPKYLFRKEGQNVTLSCEQNLNHDAMYWYRQDPGQGLRLIYYSQIVNDFQKGDIAEGYSVSREKKESFPLTVTSAQKNPTAFYLCASSFSGRETQYFGPGTRLLVL.